The rows below give T cell receptor beta chains drawn from one sample of a study of T cell changes during pregnancy in multiple sclerosis. TCRdb's copy holds only in-frame clones and misses some; the assay was immunoSEQ multiplex PCR. The repertoire consists of about 98,000 clones, with 90% to 95% occurring once and the leading ten covering about 2.3%. The sequenced sample was peripheral blood, obtained after pregnancy. Receptor source: a female donor in good health, enrolled as a control in a pregnancy study. CDR3s include the opening cysteine and the closing phenylalanine or tryptophan. D genes are given only for firm matches. A row's size may be missing; if present it is once, few, many or a size class.

J | V | D | size | DNA | CDR3
TRBJ2-7 | TRBV6-4 | . | . | TGTGCCAGCAGTGGGGTAAGGAGCTACGAGCAGTACTTC | CASSGVRSYEQYF
TRBJ2-5 | TRBV16 | . | . | TGTGCCAGCAGCCAAGGCAGTCAAGAGACCCAGTACTTC | CASSQGSQETQYF
TRBJ1-2 | TRBV4-1 | . | . | TGCGCCAGCAGCCATCCGCGAGGGGGCTACACCTTC | CASSHPRGGYTF
TRBJ2-7 | TRBV28 | TRBD1 | . | TGTGCCAGCATTCCACAGGGGAAAAGAATTTACGAGCAGTACTTC | CASIPQGKRIYEQYF
TRBJ1-2 | TRBV19 | . | . | TGTGCCAGTACCCCCCGGGAAAACTATGGCTACACCTTC | CASTPRENYGYTF
TRBJ2-1 | TRBV19 | TRBD2 | . | TGTGCCAGTACGGGTCCGGGACTAGCCTATGAGCAGTTCTTC | CASTGPGLAYEQFF
TRBJ1-2 | TRBV4-1 | . | . | TGCGCCACCAGAGGGGGGGGTGGTGGCTACACCTTC | CATRGGGGGYTF
TRBJ2-1 | TRBV4-1 | TRBD2 | . | TGCGCCAGCAGCCAATCCCGGACTAGCGTAGACAATGAGCAGTTCTTC | CASSQSRTSVDNEQFF
TRBJ2-7 | TRBV14 | . | . | TGTGCCAGCAGCCCCCTGACCGGAGGGGACGAGCAGTACTTC | CASSPLTGGDEQYF
TRBJ2-1 | TRBV19 | TRBD2 | . | TGTGCCAGTAGTCCCTTCAGCGGGAGTTTCAATGAGCAGTTCTTC | CASSPFSGSFNEQFF
TRBJ1-1 | TRBV11-2 | TRBD1 | . | TGTGCCAGCAGCCCTCACCGACAGGGGTACGAAGCTTTCTTT | CASSPHRQGYEAFF
TRBJ2-3 | TRBV7-9 | TRBD1 | . | TGTGCCAGCAGCCCAGGGGGCGCGTTGTATTTT | CASSPGGALYF
TRBJ2-1 | TRBV7-9 | . | once | TGTGCCAGCAGCCTATCCCCGTCTATGGAGCAGTTCTTC | CASSLSPSMEQFF
TRBJ1-1 | TRBV28 | TRBD1 | . | TGTGCCAGCAGTTTATATTCAGGGGGTACTGAAGCTTTCTTT | CASSLYSGGTEAFF
TRBJ2-5 | TRBV10-3 | TRBD2 | . | TGTGCCATCAGTGAGTCCTTGGGACTAGCCTCGGAGACCCAGTACTTC | CAISESLGLASETQYF
TRBJ1-1 | TRBV5-1 | TRBD1 | . | TGCGCCAGCAGCTATCAACCGGAACGGACAGGGAACACTGAAGCTTTCTTT | CASSYQPERTGNTEAFF
TRBJ2-1 | TRBV19 | TRBD2 | . | TGTGCCAGTAGTATTTACGTGACTAGCACCGATGAGCAGTTCTTC | CASSIYVTSTDEQFF
TRBJ2-2 | TRBV30 | . | . | TGTGCCTGCGAGAGGGCCGCGAACACCGGGGAGCTGTTTTTT | CACERAANTGELFF
TRBJ1-1 | TRBV21-1 | . | . | TGTGCCAGCACCGGGACAGGGGGCGTGAGGTTTGAAGCTTTCTTT | CASTGTGGVRFEAFF
TRBJ2-7 | TRBV29-1 | . | . | TGCAGCGTAGCCGGGGATGGGTACGAGCAGTACTTC | CSVAGDGYEQYF
TRBJ1-5 | TRBV6-5 | . | . | TGTGCCAGCAGGAGCGACAGAAATAGCAATCAGCCCCAGCATTTT | CASRSDRNSNQPQHF
TRBJ1-3 | TRBV5-6 | . | . | TGTGCCAGCAGCTTGGGACAGCTAGGGGCTGGAAACACCATATATTTT | CASSLGQLGAGNTIYF
TRBJ2-7 | TRBV5-4 | . | many | TGTGCCAGCAGCCTGCTGGGAGGATCCCGCGAGCAGTACTTC | CASSLLGGSREQYF
TRBJ2-7 | TRBV2 | . | . | TGTGCCAGCAGTGAAGCGGAGGGTTGGGAGCAGTACTTC | CASSEAEGWEQYF
TRBJ2-7 | TRBV6-1 | . | . | TGTGCCAGCAGTAGGGGGACCGTCTCCTACGAGCAGTACTTC | CASSRGTVSYEQYF
TRBJ2-7 | TRBV28 | . | . | TGTGCCAGCAGTTTAGTCGGCGGTTCCTACGAGCAGTACTTC | CASSLVGGSYEQYF
TRBJ2-7 | TRBV19 | . | . | TGTGCCAGTAGTACTCCCGGACAATTGGGCAGCTACGAGCAGTACTTC | CASSTPGQLGSYEQYF
TRBJ2-2 | TRBV19 | . | . | TGTGCCAGTAGTTTGACCGGAGGCACCGGGGAGCTGTTTTTT | CASSLTGGTGELFF
TRBJ2-5 | TRBV29-1 | . | . | TGCAGCGTTGACGCCCCGACGGGGGTGGAGACCCAGTACTTC | CSVDAPTGVETQYF
TRBJ1-5 | TRBV21-1 | . | . | TGTGCCAGCAGCGCAAGAGGTAAAGGGGCGGGGGGCAATCAGCCCCAGCATTTT | CASSARGKGAGGNQPQHF
TRBJ2-3 | TRBV28 | . | once | TGTGCCAGCAGTTCTAAGGCGGTGAGCACAGATACGCAGTATTTT | CASSSKAVSTDTQYF
TRBJ2-5 | TRBV9 | . | . | TGTGCCAGCGGGAGGGGGGACTCCGGGGAGACCCAGTACTTC | CASGRGDSGETQYF
TRBJ2-5 | TRBV10-2 | TRBD1 | once | TGCGCCAGCAGTTATGACAGGGGGCGAGAGACCCAGTACTTC | CASSYDRGRETQYF
TRBJ2-2 | TRBV7-9 | . | . | TGTGCCAGCAGCTCCCCTGCGGGCACCGGGGAGCTGTTTTTT | CASSSPAGTGELFF
TRBJ1-1 | TRBV10-3 | . | . | TGTGCCATCAAGATGACGGTCGGTACAGGGACTGAAGCTTTCTTT | CAIKMTVGTGTEAFF
TRBJ1-2 | TRBV5-4 | . | . | TGTGCCAGCAGCCAAATCACAGGAGTCTATGGCTACACCTTC | CASSQITGVYGYTF
TRBJ2-5 | TRBV7-2 | TRBD2 | . | TGTGCCAGCAGCTTATTCCCAAAACTAGCGACACCCGCCAAGAGACCCCAGTACTTC | CASSLFPKLATPAKRPQYF
TRBJ2-7 | TRBV7-7 | . | . | TGTGCTAGCAGCCCCTCAGCGAGTACCTACGAGCAGTACTTC | CASSPSASTYEQYF
TRBJ2-7 | TRBV27 | TRBD2 | . | TGTGCCAGCAGTTCCGACCCTCTAGCGGGAGGTTACGAGCAGTACTTC | CASSSDPLAGGYEQYF
TRBJ1-1 | TRBV5-4 | TRBD1 | . | TGTGCCAGCACCCTAACAGGGGACACTGAAGCTTTCTTT | CASTLTGDTEAFF
TRBJ2-5 | TRBV14 | TRBD1 | . | TGTGCCAGCAGTCGAGTCGACAGGGGGCACGAGACCCAGTACTTC | CASSRVDRGHETQYF
TRBJ2-5 | TRBV29-1 | TRBD1 | . | TGCAGCGCCCGACAGGGCCAAGAGACCCAGTACTTC | CSARQGQETQYF
TRBJ2-5 | TRBV27 | . | . | TGTGCCAGCAGTTTAGAGGGTTTTGGGGGCGGGCGATTGGAGACCCAGTACTTC | CASSLEGFGGGRLETQYF
TRBJ2-7 | TRBV11-3 | . | . | TGTGCCAGCAGCCGAGGCTACGAGCAGTACTTC | CASSRGYEQYF
TRBJ2-1 | TRBV7-3 | . | once | TGTGCCAGCAGCATCGACGGGCAGGGGGAGCAGTTCTTC | CASSIDGQGEQFF